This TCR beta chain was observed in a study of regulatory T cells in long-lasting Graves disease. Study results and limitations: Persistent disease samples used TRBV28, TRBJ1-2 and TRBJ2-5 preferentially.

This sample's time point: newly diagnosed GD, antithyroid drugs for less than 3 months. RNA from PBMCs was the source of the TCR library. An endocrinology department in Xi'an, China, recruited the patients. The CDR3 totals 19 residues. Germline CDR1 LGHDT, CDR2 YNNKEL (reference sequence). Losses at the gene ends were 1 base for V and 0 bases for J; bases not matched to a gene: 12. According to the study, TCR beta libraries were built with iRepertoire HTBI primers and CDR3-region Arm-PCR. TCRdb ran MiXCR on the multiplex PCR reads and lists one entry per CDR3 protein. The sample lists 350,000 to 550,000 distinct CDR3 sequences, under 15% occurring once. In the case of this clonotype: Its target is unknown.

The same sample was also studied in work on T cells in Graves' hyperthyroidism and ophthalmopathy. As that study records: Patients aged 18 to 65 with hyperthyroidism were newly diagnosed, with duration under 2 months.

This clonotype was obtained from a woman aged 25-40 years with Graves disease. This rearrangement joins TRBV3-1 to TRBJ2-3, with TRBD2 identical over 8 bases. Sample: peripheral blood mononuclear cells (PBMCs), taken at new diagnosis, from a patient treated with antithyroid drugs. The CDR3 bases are TGTGCCAGCAGCCAAGTTCCGGGAGGGGCGGGGTGGAGCACAGATACGCAGTATTTT. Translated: CASSQVPGGAGWSTDTQYF.